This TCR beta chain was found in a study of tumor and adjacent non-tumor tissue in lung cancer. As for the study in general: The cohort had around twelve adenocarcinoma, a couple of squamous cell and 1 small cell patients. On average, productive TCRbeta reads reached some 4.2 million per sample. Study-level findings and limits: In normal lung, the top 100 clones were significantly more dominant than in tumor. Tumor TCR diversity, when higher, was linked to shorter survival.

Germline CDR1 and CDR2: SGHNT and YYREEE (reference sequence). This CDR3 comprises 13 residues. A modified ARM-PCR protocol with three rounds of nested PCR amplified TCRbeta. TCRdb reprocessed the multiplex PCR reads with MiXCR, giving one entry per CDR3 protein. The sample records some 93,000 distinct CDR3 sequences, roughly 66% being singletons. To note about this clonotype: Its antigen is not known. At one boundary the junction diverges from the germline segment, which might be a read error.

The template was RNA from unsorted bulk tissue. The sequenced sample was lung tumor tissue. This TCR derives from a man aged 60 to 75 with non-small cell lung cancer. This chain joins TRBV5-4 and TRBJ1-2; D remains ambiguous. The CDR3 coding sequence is TGTGCCAGCCAAACAGCAACTAACTATGGTTACACCTTC. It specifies CASQTATNYGYTF.